The next 18 T cell receptor delta chains were all read from a single sample in a study of Vδ1+ human thymocytes. Study-wide results and caveats: In the thymus, TRG and TRD repertoires looked highly polyclonal with Gaussian CDR3 lengths.

Extracted RNA was reverse transcribed into cDNA. CDR3 amplicons came from multiplex PCR with pooled V-gene forward and constant-region reverse primers. TCRdb repeated clone calling on the multiplex PCR reads with CATT. The repertoire includes some 55,000 delta-chain clones, approximately 16% of them detected once, and roughly 0.46% sits in the top ten. Their specific antigens are unknown. The sequencing input was Vdelta1+ gamma-delta thymocytes from the thymus. Sample subset: FACS-sorted CD3+ TCRalphabeta- TCRVdelta1+ TCRVdelta2- thymocytes. The receptors were sampled from a boy under two years old who had congenital heart surgery.

The chain couples TRDV1 to TRDJ1; the D gene is possibly TRDD3 (10 bases). CDR3 size: 21 residues. V shed 3 bases and J shed 0 bases, with 29 bases lying between them. Germline-derived CDR1 and CDR2 are TSWWSYY and QGS. The CDR3 DNA is TGTGCTCTTGGGGACCGCCTTCCTACGCACTGGGGGATGGGGCACACCGATAAACTCATCTTT. It encodes CALGDRLPTHWGMGHTDKLIF.

This clone was detected a few times. This rearrangement joins TRDV1 to TRDJ1, with 7 bases fitting TRDD2. The CDR3 length is 16 residues. Germline lookup yields CDR1 TSWWSYY and CDR2 QGS. The ends lost 2 bases at V and 10 bases at J; junction bases unmatched: 16. The CDR3 nucleotides are TGTGCTCTTGGGGAATCACCTTCCTCAGGGGTACTTAGACTCATCTTT. Its protein product is CALGESPSSGVLRLIF.

A few counts support this clone. The chain uses TRDV1 and TRDJ1; no reliable D call. Per the germline V gene, CDR1 is TSWWSYY and CDR2 is QGS. Trimming took 1 base from V and 0 from J, leaving 15 bases between them. The CDR3 loop spans 17 amino acids. DNA for the CDR3: TGTGCTCTTGGGGAACATTTTCGGCCTAAGTACACCGATAAACTCATCTTT. Translated: CALGEHFRPKYTDKLIF.

The V call is TRDV1, the J call TRDJ1, with 10 nucleotides matching TRDD3. CDR1 is TSWWSYY and CDR2 is QGS in the germline V gene. Unmatched junction bases numbered 6, after V lost 5 bases and J lost 0 bases. The CDR3 runs to 16 residues. The CDR3 nucleotides are TGTGCTCTTGGGTTCCGGGGGGATACGGACACCGATAAACTCATCTTT. Translating gives CALGFRGDTDTDKLIF.

The gene calls are TRDV1 and TRDJ1, with a weak D call TRDD3 (6 bases). The CDR3 contains 17 residues. V was pared by 3 bases and J by 2 bases, with 19 bases between. Germline V CDR1 and CDR2: TSWWSYY, QGS. The CDR3 reads CALGEGFPGGGTDKLIF. CDR3 nucleotide sequence: TGTGCTCTTGGGGAGGGATTCCCTGGAGGGGGAACCGATAAACTCATCTTT.

The V call is TRDV1, the J call TRDJ1; D possibly uses TRDD2 or TRDD3 (6 bases each). CDR1 and CDR2 from the germline V gene are TSWWSYY and QGS. The CDR3 totals 17 residues. Trimming cost V 9 bases and J 6 bases, with 29 bases left between them. The CDR3: CALPSGYDWERGHKLIF. CDR3 coding DNA: TGTGCTCTCCCTTCCGGCTACGACTGGGAGAGGGGCCATAAACTCATCTTT.

This clone was detected only a few times. The chain has TRDV1 and TRDJ1, with 9 bases fitting TRDD3. The CDR3 covers 21 residues. V dropped 2 bases and J dropped 1; count of bases not matched to a gene: 20. Germline CDR1 and CDR2: TSWWSYY and QGS. The CDR3 spells CALGEIRSHPGGFAGTDKLIF. The CDR3 DNA reads TGTGCTCTTGGGGAAATACGGTCCCACCCTGGGGGATTTGCAGGCACCGATAAACTCATCTTT.

V and J are TRDV1 and TRDJ1; TRDD3 matches at 8 bases. The V gene end was trimmed by 3 bases and the J gene end by 1 base; junction bases not matched to a gene: 16. The CDR3 is 19 amino acids. CDR1 TSWWSYY and CDR2 QGS come from the germline V gene. CDR3 protein: CALGDQSWGTRGPTDKLIF. CDR3 in DNA: TGTGCTCTTGGGGATCAAAGCTGGGGGACACGTGGTCCCACCGATAAACTCATCTTT.

The V call is TRDV1, the J call TRDJ1; 9 bases line up with TRDD3. The CDR3 sequence is 22 residues long. After removal of 0 bases from V and 0 bases from J, the junction contained 20 bases not matched to a gene. Germline V gene sequence: CDR1 TSWWSYY, CDR2 QGS. The CDR3 loop reads CALGELYDRPIYWGTYTDKLIF. CDR3 sequence (DNA): TGTGCTCTTGGGGAACTGTACGACCGTCCGATATACTGGGGGACATACACCGATAAACTCATCTTT.

V is TRDV1 and J is TRDJ1; TRDD2 might be the D (6 bases). The CDR3 sequence is 20 residues long. The V end lost 4 bases, the J end lost 1 base, and 28 bases lay between the germline ends. The germline CDR1 and CDR2 sequences are TSWWSYY and QGS. As DNA, the CDR3 is TGTGCTCTTGGGGGCCTCCTACAGAGCGGACACAATCGGGGCACCGATAAACTCATCTTT. Translation: CALGGLLQSGHNRGTDKLIF.

This clone was counted a few times. The chain uses TRDV1 and TRDJ1, with 13 bases fitting TRDD3. The CDR3 runs to 22 residues. Germline assignment: CDR1 TSWWSYY and CDR2 QGS. J lost 4 bases, V lost 4 bases, and 24 bases had no gene match. The CDR3 spells CALGAPFLHRVLGDTPSDKLIF. The CDR3 coding sequence is TGTGCTCTTGGGGCACCATTCCTACACCGAGTACTGGGGGATACGCCTAGCGATAAACTCATCTTT.

This clone turned up a few times. The rearrangement links TRDV1 to TRDJ1; 12 bases align to TRDD3. V shed 0 bases and J 6 bases; nucleotides not matched to a gene: 14. The CDR3 contains 19 residues. Germline-derived CDR1 and CDR2 are TSWWSYY and QGS. The CDR3 DNA is TGTGCTCTTGGGGAACTCGGCCTCCCCCACTGGGGGATACACCATAAACTCATCTTT. Translated, it gives CALGELGLPHWGIHHKLIF.

The genes are TRDV1 and TRDJ1; 12 bases fit TRDD3. Germline V CDR1 and CDR2: TSWWSYY, QGS. The CDR3 is 17 residues long. The V and J ends lost 5 bases and 2 bases, in that order; junction bases with no gene match: 9. This chain's CDR3 is CALGSRWGIRFTDKLIF. The CDR3 bases are TGTGCTCTTGGGTCACGCTGGGGGATACGATTTACCGATAAACTCATCTTT.

The gene calls are TRDV1 and TRDJ1, with D unresolved. The germline CDR1 and CDR2 sequences are TSWWSYY and QGS. The V and J ends lost 2 bases and 1 base respectively, with 17 bases between them. The CDR3 runs to 17 residues. This CDR3 reads CALGEGVWTDLTDKLIF. The CDR3 DNA reads as TGTGCTCTTGGGGAAGGGGTTTGGACCGACCTCACCGATAAACTCATCTTT.

The chain links TRDV1 to TRDJ1; 9 positions agree with TRDD3. Germline CDR1 and CDR2: TSWWSYY and QGS. J lost 8 bases, V lost 1 base, and 8 bases had no gene match. The CDR3 sequence is 15 residues long. For the CDR3, the DNA is TGTGCTCTTGGGGAACCGCTGGGGGATCTCCGAAAACTCATCTTT. It encodes CALGEPLGDLRKLIF.

This clone was recorded a few times. This chain uses TRDV1 with TRDJ1; 13 bases agree with TRDD3. This CDR3 is 23 amino acids long. Germline CDR1 reads TSWWSYY; CDR2 reads QGS. J was trimmed by 0 bases and V by 2 bases; bases with no gene match: 21. The CDR3 region is CALGENSLLYWGIRGLYTDKLIF. For the CDR3, the DNA is TGTGCTCTTGGGGAAAACTCTCTCCTTTACTGGGGGATACGGGGCCTGTACACCGATAAACTCATCTTT.

The J gene is TRDJ1, the V gene TRDV1, with 13 bases lining up with TRDD3. CDR3 length equals 22 residues. Germline V gene lookup returns CDR1 TSWWSYY and CDR2 QGS. Germline trimming cut 2 bases from V and 1 base from J; bases unmatched to any gene: 19. CDR3 bases: TGTGCTCTTGGGGAAGGTGTGTCGACTGGGGGATACGCCCTTAGAGGCACCGATAAACTCATCTTT. Its translation is CALGEGVSTGGYALRGTDKLIF.

The chain carries TRDV1 and TRDJ1; D ambiguous. V lost 9 bases and J 0 bases, leaving 26 bases between the germline ends. This CDR3 spans 18 amino acids. Germline lookup yields CDR1 TSWWSYY and CDR2 QGS. This CDR3 is CALRRVTAGLKYTDKLIF. The DNA for the CDR3 is TGTGCTCTCCGCCGGGTTACGGCGGGGCTGAAGTACACCGATAAACTCATCTTT.